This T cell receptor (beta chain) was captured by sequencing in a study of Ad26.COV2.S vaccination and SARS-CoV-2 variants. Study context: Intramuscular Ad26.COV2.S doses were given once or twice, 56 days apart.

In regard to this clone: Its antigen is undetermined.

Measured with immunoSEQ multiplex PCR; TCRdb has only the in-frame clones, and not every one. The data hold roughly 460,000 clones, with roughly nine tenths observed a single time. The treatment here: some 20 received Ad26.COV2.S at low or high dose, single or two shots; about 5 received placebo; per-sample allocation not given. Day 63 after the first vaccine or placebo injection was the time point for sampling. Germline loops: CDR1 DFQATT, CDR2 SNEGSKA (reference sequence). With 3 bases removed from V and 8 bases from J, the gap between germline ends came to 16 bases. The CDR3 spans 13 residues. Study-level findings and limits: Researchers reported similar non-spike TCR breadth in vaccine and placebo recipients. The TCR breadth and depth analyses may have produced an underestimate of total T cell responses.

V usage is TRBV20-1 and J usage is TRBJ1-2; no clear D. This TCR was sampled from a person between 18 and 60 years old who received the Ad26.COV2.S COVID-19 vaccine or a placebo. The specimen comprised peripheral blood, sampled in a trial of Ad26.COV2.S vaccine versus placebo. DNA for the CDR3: TGCAGTGCTAGTCTGGGGAGTATGACGGGCTACACCTTC. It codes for CSASLGSMTGYTF.